This entry describes one T cell receptor beta chain. No antigen is known for it. CDR3 size: 13 residues. With 6 bases clipped from V and 12 bases from J, the junction kept 11 bases outside the gene matches. One entry per CDR3 protein, called by TCRdb with MiXCR from the RT-PCR reads. The sample includes 300,000 to 350,000 distinct CDR3 sequences, roughly a fifth of them seen just once. The data stem from a study of response to subunit inactivated influenza vaccine. General study results and limits: Each seasonal influenza vaccination recruits few new T cells, the authors suggested.

The chain employs TRBV12-3 or TRBV12-4 and TRBJ1-5, with TRBD1 matching over 7 bases. This specimen consisted of PBMCs from blood, obtained about 19 months after vaccination. The sequence was collected from a man between 50 and 70 years old who received an inactivated influenza vaccine. The CDR3 loop reads CASRSGGSGGQHF. The CDR3 region has the DNA TGTGCCAGCAGGTCCGGGGGATCAGGGGGCCAGCATTTT.